The T cell receptor (beta chain) under discussion was sequenced for a study of T-cell reconstitution after alpha-beta-depleted transplantation in children. Study-level points and caveats: T cells produced anew were the main source of T-cell counts and diversity one year after transplant. Expanded clones from the graft, numbering several hundred, reportedly supplied alpha-beta T cells about two months after transplant.

Unique molecular identifiers were used to barcode this TCRbeta library. TCRdb re-analysed the PCR reads in MiXCR, keeping a single row per CDR3 protein. The sample yields 580,000 or so distinct CDR3 sequences, under 25% seen once. V shed 3 bases and J 4 bases; nucleotides not matched to a gene: 9. Per the germline V gene, CDR1 is DFQATT and CDR2 is SNEGSKA (reference sequence). The CDR3 runs to 15 residues. This clonotype was counted a few times. Its cognate antigen is unknown. The receptor's source is a boy in the first two years of life who had a stem cell transplant for acute myeloid leukemia, so the T cells may come from the graft donor. The material sequenced was PBMCs, mostly from graft donor cells, taken 360 days after TCRalphabeta/CD19-depleted stem cell transplant. The chain couples TRBV20-1 to TRBJ1-5; TRBD1 aligns across 7 bases. The DNA for the CDR3 is TGCAGTGCTAGCCCCGGGACAGTGATGAATCAGCCCCAGCATTTT. This sequence encodes CSASPGTVMNQPQHF.